Only one count was recorded for the clone carrying this TCR beta chain. Its antigen is unidentified. A read error is possible here, since a much larger clone lies one base away. Using RNA template, CDR3s of TCR alpha and beta were amplified with iRepertoire arm-PCR. Each CDR3 protein is one row after TCRdb ran MiXCR on the multiplex PCR reads. Here the sample spans over 140,000 distinct CDR3 sequences, 35% to 50% being singletons. This sample is part of a study of glioma-infiltrating T cells. Study-level results: Non-neoplastic patients had below-expected tissue-blood divergence, while all gliomas exceeded expectation. Very few CDR3 sequences were shared between tissue and blood.

The sequenced material came from glioma tissue, nonneoplastic brain tissue, or PBMCs (not recorded which). This receptor was taken from a human donor with low-grade glioma or glioblastoma, undergoing nonglioma brain surgery, or in good health (not recorded which).

CDR3 residues: CSVSKLWCYTF. The CDR3 DNA sequence: TGCAGTGTGTCAAAGTTGTGGTGCTACACCTTC. The V gene is TRBV20-1, the J gene TRBJ1-2, with D unclear. CDR3 size: 11 residues. V was trimmed by 7 bases and J by 9 bases, leaving 15 bases between them. In germline, CDR1 is DFQATT, CDR2 SNEGSKA (reference sequence).